Below are 27 T cell receptor beta chains sequenced from a single sample in a study of T cell repertoires in cytomegalovirus infection. TCRdb redid the calling of the reads with MiXCR, one entry per CDR3 protein. The sample has 630,000 or so distinct CDR3 sequences, 20% to 25% seen once; the top ten hold approximately 8%. The sequencing input was CD8+ T cells from PBMCs. These receptor sequences come from a human donor in good health (CMV status not recorded). Some clones in this sample may be carry-over from other donors' samples.

The gene calls are TRBV3-1 and TRBJ2-2, with 9 nucleotides matching TRBD1. Trimming removed 6 bases from V and 0 bases from J; junction bases left unmatched: 20. CDR3 length equals 21 residues. The V gene's germline CDR1 is LGHDT and CDR2 YNNKEL (reference sequence). CDR3 nucleotides: TGTGCCAGCAGAACAACCTTACAGGGGGCGCCCGAACGATCGAACACCGGGGAGCTGTTTTTT. This translates into CASRTTLQGAPERSNTGELFF.

In the case of this clonotype: A clone one base away is much larger, so this may be a read error. The J gene is TRBJ2-1, the V gene TRBV12-5; TRBD1 is a possible D gene (5 bases). The length of the CDR3 is 12 residues. Germline CDR1 reads LGHNT; CDR2 reads FRNRAP. V lost 9 bases and J lost 3, with 9 bases in between. The CDR3 nucleotides are TGTGCTAGGGGTCAGGGCTACAATGAGCAGTTCTTC. This codes for CARGQGYNEQFF.

This clonotype occurred many times. The rearrangement uses TRBV7-9 and TRBJ1-2; a weak D match, TRBD1 (5 bases). This CDR3 comprises 13 residues. Trimming cost V 4 bases and J 7 bases, with 13 bases left between them. Germline CDR1 and CDR2: SEHNR and FQNEAQ (reference sequence). The CDR3 is CASSSAGRGGYTF. In nucleotides, the CDR3 is TGTGCCAGCAGCTCAGCAGGGAGGGGTGGCTACACCTTC.

The chain has TRBV6-2 or TRBV6-3 and TRBJ2-1; D remains ambiguous. Germline-derived CDR1 and CDR2 are MNHEY and SVGEGT. Trimming cost V 8 bases and J 4 bases, with 9 bases left between them. The CDR3 length is 12 residues. This CDR3 is CASEDQYNEQFF. The CDR3 DNA sequence: TGTGCCAGCGAGGACCAGTACAATGAGCAGTTCTTC.

This clonotype was counted many times. The DNA of the CDR3 is TGTGCCAGCAGCGCGACGGGGGGGGATACGCAGTATTTT. This encodes CASSATGGDTQYF. This chain joins TRBV7-6 and TRBJ2-3; 8 nucleotides match TRBD2. The CDR3 loop spans 13 amino acids. J gave up 6 bases and V 5 bases, and 4 bases lay outside the gene matches. Germline lookup yields CDR1 SGHVS and CDR2 FNYEAQ.

This clonotype was counted at least ten times. For the CDR3, the DNA is TGTGCCAGCCGGGACTTCGATGAGCAGTTCTTC. Translating it yields CASRDFDEQFF. The chain has TRBV28 and TRBJ2-1, with D possibly matching TRBD2 (6 bases). CDR1 and CDR2 from the germline V gene are MDHEN and SYDVKM. Trimming stripped 8 bases from V and 8 bases from J, with 10 bases between. This CDR3 has 11 residues.

In its sample, this clonotype was seen a few times. The chain carries TRBV20-1 and TRBJ2-2, with D unclear. The CDR3 loop spans 14 amino acids. CDR1 and CDR2 (germline): DFQATT, SNEGSKA (reference sequence). V shed 5 bases and J shed 4 bases, with 14 bases lying between them. CDR3 amino acids: CSAGPNPGTGELFF. CDR3 coding DNA: TGCAGTGCTGGGCCTAACCCGGGCACCGGGGAGCTGTTTTTT.

Only a few counts were recorded for this clonotype. This chain joins TRBV4-1 and TRBJ2-1; the D gene is possibly TRBD1 (5 bases). Germline V gives CDR1 MGHRA, CDR2 YSYEKL. The CDR3 runs 18 residues. V was clipped by 0 bases and J by 4 bases, with 19 bases between them. The CDR3, as DNA: TGCGCCAGCAGCCAAGATAGGGGCGTTAGCATTACTTACAATGAGCAGTTCTTC. It yields the protein CASSQDRGVSITYNEQFF.

This chain joins TRBV29-1 and TRBJ2-5; 11 bases fit TRBD2. CDR3 length equals 18 residues. V shed 1 base and J 0 bases; nucleotides not matched to a gene: 10. Germline V gene data show CDR1 as SQVTM and CDR2 as ANQGSEA. The CDR3 reads CSVEGVLAGGEYQETQYF. As DNA, the CDR3 is TGCAGCGTTGAAGGGGTTCTAGCGGGGGGCGAGTACCAAGAGACCCAGTACTTC. Based on the CDR3 plus reference TRBV29-1 and TRBJ2-5, the full variable domain is SAVISQKPSRDICQRGTSLTIQCQVDSQVTMMFWYRQQPGQSLTLIATANQGSEATYESGFVIDKFPISRPNLTFSTLTVSNMSPEDSSIYLCSVEGVLAGGEYQETQYFGPGTRLLVL.

This clonotype was counted a few times. The chain carries TRBV28 and TRBJ1-4; D is uncertain. CDR1 is MDHEN, CDR2 SYDVKM, per germline. The V end lost 8 bases, the J end lost 1 base, and 8 bases lay between the germline ends. The CDR3 sequence is 13 residues long. This CDR3 reads CASFAITNEKLFF. The CDR3 DNA reads TGTGCCAGCTTCGCGATAACTAATGAAAAACTGTTTTTT.

V usage is TRBV29-1 and J usage is TRBJ2-5; D is possibly TRBD1 or TRBD2 (5 bases each). This CDR3 spans 12 amino acids. CDR1 is SQVTM and CDR2 is ANQGSEA in the germline V gene. V lost 7 bases, J lost 7 bases, and 16 bases lay in between. In DNA, the CDR3 is TGCAGCGCTGGGACGCAGGAACGGACCCAGTACTTC. As protein: CSAGTQERTQYF.

This clonotype came up a few times. V is TRBV15 and J is TRBJ2-1, with 7 bases that match TRBD2. In germline, CDR1 is LNHNV, CDR2 YYDKDF (reference sequence). The J segment lost 0 bases and the V segment lost 1 base, leaving 3 bases of the junction unmatched. The CDR3 consists of 16 residues. DNA of the CDR3: TGTGCCACCAGCAGAGTCGGGGGGTCCTCCTACAATGAGCAGTTCTTC. Its protein product is CATSRVGGSSYNEQFF.

The chain recombines TRBV20-1 with TRBJ2-4; TRBD1 might be the D (7 bases). Germline CDR1 is DFQATT and CDR2 is SNEGSKA (reference sequence). Trimming stripped 5 bases from V and 2 bases from J, with 25 bases between. CDR3 length: 18 residues. The CDR3 sequence is CSAYRATGEAWSKNIQYF. DNA of the CDR3: TGCAGTGCTTACCGGGCCACAGGGGAGGCCTGGTCCAAAAACATTCAGTACTTC.

This clonotype was found many times. The chain is built from TRBV28 and TRBJ1-6; possibly TRBD1 for D (5 bases). V lost 6 bases and J 2 bases, leaving 17 bases between the germline ends. Germline V lookup: CDR1 MDHEN, CDR2 SYDVKM. This CDR3 has 17 amino acids. The CDR3 reads CASRIRAGITYNSPLHF. Here the CDR3 DNA reads TGTGCCAGCAGGATTCGGGCAGGGATAACCTATAATTCACCCCTCCACTTT.

This clonotype was recorded at least ten times. This chain connects TRBV6-2 or TRBV6-3 to TRBJ2-2; D possibly corresponds to TRBD1 (7 bases). V gave up 4 bases and J gave up 5 bases, with 17 bases separating them. This CDR3 contains 16 residues. Germline-derived CDR1 and CDR2 are MNHEY and SVGEGT. The DNA of the CDR3 is TGTGCCAGCAGTTCCGCGGAGGGGGCGCGGACCGGGGAGCTGTTTTTT. Encoded protein: CASSSAEGARTGELFF.

This clonotype has just a few counts. An end of the junction does not agree with germline; a read error may underlie this. The chain is built from TRBV7-4 and TRBJ1-1; D not certain. CDR1 and CDR2 (germline): SGHVT, SQSDAQ. This CDR3 region has 12 residues. The CDR3 spells CTSSLENTEAFF. In DNA form, the CDR3 reads TGTACCAGCAGCTTAGAAAACACTGAAGCTTTCTTT.

This clonotype was picked up a small number of times. V gene TRBV6-1 combines with J gene TRBJ2-1, with D unresolved. The CDR3 is 15 amino acids. Germline V gene lookup returns CDR1 MNHNS and CDR2 SASEGT. The ends were cut back, 6 bases at V and 7 bases at J, with 19 bases in the middle. DNA for the CDR3: TGTGCCAGCAGAGTCCCTAACGGGCTGATTAATGAGCAGTTCTTC. The encoded protein is CASRVPNGLINEQFF.

This clonotype was seen more than once but under ten times. The J gene is TRBJ1-6, the V gene TRBV6-5; TRBD1 agrees at 9 bases. V trimming: 2 bases; J trimming: 9 bases; junction bases outside the gene matches: 5. CDR3 length: 15 residues. Germline values: CDR1 MNHEY, CDR2 SVGAGI. The CDR3 bases are TGTGCCAGCAGTTACGTTGGACAGGGGCTTTCACCCCTCCACTTT. This encodes CASSYVGQGLSPLHF.

The chain couples TRBV2 to TRBJ1-1, with TRBD1 matching over 7 bases. V trimming: 7 bases; J trimming: 7 bases; junction bases outside the gene matches: 9. Germline values: CDR1 SNHLY, CDR2 FYNNEI. This CDR3 comprises 13 residues. The CDR3 sequence is CASTLTGLLEAFF. The CDR3 nucleotides read TGTGCCAGCACTTTGACAGGGCTTCTTGAAGCTTTCTTT.

There are a few counts of this clonotype. The V and J genes are TRBV12-3 or TRBV12-4 and TRBJ2-2, with TRBD1 matching over 7 bases. With V trimmed by 2 bases and J by 1 base, 4 bases remained unmatched. The CDR3 spans 16 residues. DNA of the CDR3: TGTGCCAGCAGTTTATACAGGGGCAAGAACACCGGGGAGCTGTTTTTT. The encoded protein is CASSLYRGKNTGELFF.

This clonotype was seen a handful of times. The chain combines TRBV12-3 or TRBV12-4 with TRBJ2-3; tentatively, D is TRBD1 (5 bases). V was pared by 8 bases and J by 1 base, with 13 bases between. The CDR3 is 14 residues long. CDR3 coding DNA: TGTGCCAGCTGCGATGGGGCTGGCACAGATACGCAGTATTTT. Translating it yields CASCDGAGTDTQYF.

The chain employs TRBV7-2 and TRBJ2-2, with D perhaps TRBD1 or TRBD2 (7 bases each). The ends were cut back, 5 bases at V and 10 bases at J, with 20 bases in the middle. The CDR3 spans 15 residues. CDR1 is SGHTA and CDR2 is FQGNSA in the germline V gene. CDR3 protein: CASSQGGGALKELFF. In DNA, the CDR3 is TGTGCCAGCAGCCAGGGGGGGGGGGCGCTGAAGGAGCTGTTTTTT.

J is TRBJ2-1 and V is TRBV19; 8 bases are a match to TRBD1. Germline CDR1 reads LNHDA; CDR2 reads SQIVND (reference sequence). V shed 4 bases, J shed 4 bases, and the junction held 9 bases outside the gene matches. The CDR3 sequence is 16 residues long. The CDR3 here is CASSTTQGASYNEQFF. Here the CDR3 DNA reads TGTGCCAGTAGTACGACCCAGGGGGCATCGTACAATGAGCAGTTCTTC.

This clonotype was counted ten times or more. The chain employs TRBV7-2 and TRBJ2-1; 10 bases match TRBD1. V gave up 4 bases and J gave up 12 bases; unmatched junction bases: 12. There are 15 residues in the CDR3. Germline V gene sequence: CDR1 SGHTA, CDR2 FQGNSA. The CDR3 protein is CASSSSGDRGFWQFF. The DNA for the CDR3 is TGTGCCAGCAGCTCCTCGGGGGACAGGGGTTTTTGGCAGTTCTTC.

As DNA, the CDR3 is TGTGCCAACCCGACAGTTGGCGCTAACTATGGCTACACCTTC. It specifies CANPTVGANYGYTF. The V call is TRBV2, the J call TRBJ1-2, with D tentatively TRBD1 (5 bases). The ends were cut back, 10 bases at V and 0 bases at J, with 15 bases in the middle. Germline V gene sequence: CDR1 SNHLY, CDR2 FYNNEI. The CDR3 spans 14 residues.

V gene TRBV9 combines with J gene TRBJ2-7, with TRBD2 matching 10 bases. J was trimmed by 2 bases and V by 4 bases; bases with no gene match: 6. Germline CDR1 SGDLS, CDR2 YYNGEE. This CDR3 contains 15 residues. The CDR3, as DNA: TGTGCCAGCAGCAAGCGGGGGGGCCCAACCTACGAGCAGTACTTC. Translating gives CASSKRGGPTYEQYF.

This sequence joins TRBV6-5 and TRBJ2-1, with 9 bases aligning to TRBD2. The germline V gene encodes CDR1 MNHEY and CDR2 SVGAGI. The J segment lost 7 bases and the V segment lost 5 bases, leaving 12 bases of the junction unmatched. The CDR3 has 16 residues. The CDR3: CASSPRGRGGANEQFF. The CDR3 nucleotides are TGTGCCAGCAGTCCCCGCGGTCGCGGGGGGGCGAATGAGCAGTTCTTC.